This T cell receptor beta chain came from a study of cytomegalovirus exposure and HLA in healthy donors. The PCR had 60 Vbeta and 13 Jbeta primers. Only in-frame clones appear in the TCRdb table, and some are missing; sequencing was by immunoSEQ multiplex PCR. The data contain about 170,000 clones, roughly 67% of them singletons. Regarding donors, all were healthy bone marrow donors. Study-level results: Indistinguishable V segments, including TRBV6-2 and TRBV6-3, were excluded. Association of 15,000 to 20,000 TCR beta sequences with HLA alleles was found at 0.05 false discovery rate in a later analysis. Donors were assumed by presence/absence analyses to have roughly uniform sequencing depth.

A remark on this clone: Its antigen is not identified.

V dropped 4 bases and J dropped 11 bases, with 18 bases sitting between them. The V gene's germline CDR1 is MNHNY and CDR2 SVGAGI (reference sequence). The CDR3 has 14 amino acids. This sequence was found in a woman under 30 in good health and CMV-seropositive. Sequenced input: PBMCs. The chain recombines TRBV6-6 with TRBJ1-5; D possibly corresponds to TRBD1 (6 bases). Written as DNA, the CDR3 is TGTGCCAGCAGTTCGGGACACCCGGCCCTGGCCCAGCATTTT. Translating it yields CASSSGHPALAQHF.